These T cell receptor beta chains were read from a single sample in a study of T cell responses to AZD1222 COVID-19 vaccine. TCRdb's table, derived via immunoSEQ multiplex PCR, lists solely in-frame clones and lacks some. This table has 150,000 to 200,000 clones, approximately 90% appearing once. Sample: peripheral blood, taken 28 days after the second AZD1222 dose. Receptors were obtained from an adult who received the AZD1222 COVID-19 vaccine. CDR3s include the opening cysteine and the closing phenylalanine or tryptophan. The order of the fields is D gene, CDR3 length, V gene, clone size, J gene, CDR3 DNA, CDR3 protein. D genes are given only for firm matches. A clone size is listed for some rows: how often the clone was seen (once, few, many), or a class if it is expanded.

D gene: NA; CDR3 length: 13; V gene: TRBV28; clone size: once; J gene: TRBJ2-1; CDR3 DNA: TGTGCCAGCAACCGGGGTAGACGGAATGAGCAGTTCTTC; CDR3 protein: CASNRGRRNEQFF
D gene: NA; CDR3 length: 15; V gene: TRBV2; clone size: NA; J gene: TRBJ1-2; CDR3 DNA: TGTGCCAGCAGTGAATATGAGGGAGGGAGCTATGGCTACACCTTC; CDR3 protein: CASSEYEGGSYGYTF
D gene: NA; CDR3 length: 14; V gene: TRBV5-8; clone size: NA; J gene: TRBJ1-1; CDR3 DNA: TGTGCCAGCAGCTCCGGAGTTTGGGGGACTGAAGCTTTCTTT; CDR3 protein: CASSSGVWGTEAFF
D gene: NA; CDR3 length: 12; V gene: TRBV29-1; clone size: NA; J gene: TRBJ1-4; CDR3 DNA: TGCAGCGTCGGGACCGATCTTGAAAAACTGTTTTTT; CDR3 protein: CSVGTDLEKLFF
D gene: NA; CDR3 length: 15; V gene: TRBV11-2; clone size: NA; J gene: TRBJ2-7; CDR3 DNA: TGTGCCAGCAGCTTAGTTGGGCCAGCCTCCTACGAGCAGTACTTC; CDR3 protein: CASSLVGPASYEQYF
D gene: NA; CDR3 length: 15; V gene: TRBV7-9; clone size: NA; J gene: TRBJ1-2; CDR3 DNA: TGTGCCAGCAGCTCAGGAACAGGGACACCTTATTTTTATACCTTC; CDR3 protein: CASSSGTGTPYFYTF
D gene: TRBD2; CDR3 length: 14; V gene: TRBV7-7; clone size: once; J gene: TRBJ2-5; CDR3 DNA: TGTGCTAGCAGCTTAGCGGGTATCGGGGAGACCCAGTACTTC; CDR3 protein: CASSLAGIGETQYF
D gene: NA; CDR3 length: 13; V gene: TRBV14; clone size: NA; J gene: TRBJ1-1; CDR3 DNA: TGTGCCAGCAGCCAAGTGACGAGAACTGAAGCTTTCTTT; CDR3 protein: CASSQVTRTEAFF
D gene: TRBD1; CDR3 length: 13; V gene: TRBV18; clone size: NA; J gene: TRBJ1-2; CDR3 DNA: TGTGCCAGCTCACCCGACAGGGGGCTTGGCTACACCTTC; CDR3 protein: CASSPDRGLGYTF
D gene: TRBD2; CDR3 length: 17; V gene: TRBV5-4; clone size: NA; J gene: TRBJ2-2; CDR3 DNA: TGTGCCAGCACCTCTGGGGGGGGGAGGAGTCCCACCGGGGAGCTGTTTTTT; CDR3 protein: CASTSGGGRSPTGELFF
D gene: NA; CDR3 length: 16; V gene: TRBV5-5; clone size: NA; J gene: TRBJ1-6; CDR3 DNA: TGTGCCAGCAGCTTGGTGGCCGGGACACCCAATTCACCCCTCCACTTT; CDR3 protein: CASSLVAGTPNSPLHF
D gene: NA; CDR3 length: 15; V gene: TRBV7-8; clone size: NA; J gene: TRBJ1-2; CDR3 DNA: TGTGCCAGCAGCTTAGTGGGGGTGGGGATCTATGGCTACACCTTC; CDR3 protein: CASSLVGVGIYGYTF
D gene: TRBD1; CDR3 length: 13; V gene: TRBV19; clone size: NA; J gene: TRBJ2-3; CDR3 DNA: TGTGCCAGCAAGGACAGGGCGACAGATACGCAGTATTTT; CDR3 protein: CASKDRATDTQYF
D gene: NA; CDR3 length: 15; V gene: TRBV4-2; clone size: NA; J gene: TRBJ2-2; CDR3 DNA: TGTGCCAGCAGCCAAGATCCCGGGCCCTCCGGGGAGCTGTTTTTT; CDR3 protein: CASSQDPGPSGELFF
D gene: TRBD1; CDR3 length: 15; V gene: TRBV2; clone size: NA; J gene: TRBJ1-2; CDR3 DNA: TGTGCCAGCAGTTATAATTTCCCGGGACAGGGAGCGGAGACCTTC; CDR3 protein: CASSYNFPGQGAETF
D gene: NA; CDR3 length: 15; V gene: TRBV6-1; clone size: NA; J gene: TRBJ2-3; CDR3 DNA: TGTGCCAGCAGTGAGGTCATTTCTAGCACAGATACGCAGTATTTT; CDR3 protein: CASSEVISSTDTQYF
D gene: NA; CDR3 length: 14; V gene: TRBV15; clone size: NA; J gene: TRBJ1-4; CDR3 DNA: TGTGCCACCAGCAGAGAGGGGTTACGCGAAAAACTGTTTTTT; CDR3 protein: CATSREGLREKLFF
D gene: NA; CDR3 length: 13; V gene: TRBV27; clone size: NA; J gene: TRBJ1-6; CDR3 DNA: TGTGCCAGCAGTTTATCCCACTGGGGACAACTCCACTTT; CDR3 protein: CASSLSHWGQLHF
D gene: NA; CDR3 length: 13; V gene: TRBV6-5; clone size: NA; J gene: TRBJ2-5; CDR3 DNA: TGTGCCAGCAGCGGACGGGCCCAAGAGACCCAGTACTTC; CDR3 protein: CASSGRAQETQYF
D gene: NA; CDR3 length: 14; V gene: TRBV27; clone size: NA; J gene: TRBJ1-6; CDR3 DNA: TGTGCCAGCAGCCTGGAGGGGGGGAATTCACCCCTCCACTTT; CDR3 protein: CASSLEGGNSPLHF
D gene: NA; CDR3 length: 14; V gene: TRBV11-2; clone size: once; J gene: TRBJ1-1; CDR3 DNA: TGTGCCAGCAGCCTTTTCGGGTGGGACACTGAAGCTTTCTTT; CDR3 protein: CASSLFGWDTEAFF
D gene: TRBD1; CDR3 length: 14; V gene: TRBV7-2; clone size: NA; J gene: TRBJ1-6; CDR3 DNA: TGTGCCAGCAGGCGGACAGGTGCGAATTCACCCCTCCACTTT; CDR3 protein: CASRRTGANSPLHF
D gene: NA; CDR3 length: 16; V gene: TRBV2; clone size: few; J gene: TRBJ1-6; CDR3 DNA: TGTGCCAGCAGTGAGGTTGCCAGTTCCTATAATTCACCCCTCCACTTT; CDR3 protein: CASSEVASSYNSPLHF
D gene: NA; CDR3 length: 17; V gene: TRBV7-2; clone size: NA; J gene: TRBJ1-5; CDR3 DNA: TGTGCCAGCAGCCCAGGGTGGTGGGACCGTATCAATCAGCCCCAGCATTTT; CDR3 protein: CASSPGWWDRINQPQHF
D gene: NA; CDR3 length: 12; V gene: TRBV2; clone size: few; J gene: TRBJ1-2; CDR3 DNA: TGTGCCAGCACAAGGGAATACTATGGCTACACCTTC; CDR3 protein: CASTREYYGYTF
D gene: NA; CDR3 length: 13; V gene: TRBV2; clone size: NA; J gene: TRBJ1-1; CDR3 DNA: TGTGCCAGCAGTGCTCAGGCGAACACTGAAGCTTTCTTT; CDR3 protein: CASSAQANTEAFF
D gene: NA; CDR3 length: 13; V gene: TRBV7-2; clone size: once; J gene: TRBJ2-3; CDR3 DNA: TGTGCCAGCAGCTTAACAGACACAGATACGCAGTATTTT; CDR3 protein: CASSLTDTDTQYF
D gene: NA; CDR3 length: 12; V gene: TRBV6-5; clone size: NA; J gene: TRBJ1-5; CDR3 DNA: TGTGCCAGTGGGGATAGCAATCAGCCCCAGCATTTT; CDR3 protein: CASGDSNQPQHF
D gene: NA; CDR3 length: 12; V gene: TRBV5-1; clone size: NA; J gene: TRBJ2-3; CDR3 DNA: TGCGCCAGCAGCTTGAGCACAGATACGCAGTATTTT; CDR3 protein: CASSLSTDTQYF
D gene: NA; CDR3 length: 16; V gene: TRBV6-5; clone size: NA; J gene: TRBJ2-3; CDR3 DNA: TGTGCCAGCAGTTACGGGCGGCGGACGGGCACAGATACGCAGTATTTT; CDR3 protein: CASSYGRRTGTDTQYF
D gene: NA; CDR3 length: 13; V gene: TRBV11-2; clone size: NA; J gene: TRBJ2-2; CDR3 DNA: TGTGCCAGCAGCTTGAACGGGGTCGGGGAGCTGTTTTTT; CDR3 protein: CASSLNGVGELFF
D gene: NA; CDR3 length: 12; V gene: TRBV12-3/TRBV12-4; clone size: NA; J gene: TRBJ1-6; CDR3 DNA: TGTGCCAGCAGTTTAAGTAGTCTACCCCTCCACTTT; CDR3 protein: CASSLSSLPLHF
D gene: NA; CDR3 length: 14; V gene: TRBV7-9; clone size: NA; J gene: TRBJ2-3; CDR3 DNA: TGTGCCAGCAGCGCCAGGGTTCTCACAGATACGCAGTATTTT; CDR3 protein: CASSARVLTDTQYF
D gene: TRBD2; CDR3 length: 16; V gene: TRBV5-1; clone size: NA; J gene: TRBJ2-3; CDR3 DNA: TGCGCCAGCAGCTTGGGACTAGCGGGGGGGCAAGATACGCAGTATTTT; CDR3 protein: CASSLGLAGGQDTQYF
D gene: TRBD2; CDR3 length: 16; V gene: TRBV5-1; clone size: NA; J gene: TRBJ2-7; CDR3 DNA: TGCGCCAGCAGCTTGGGACTAGCGGGGCGAGTCTACGAGCAGTACTTC; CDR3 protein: CASSLGLAGRVYEQYF
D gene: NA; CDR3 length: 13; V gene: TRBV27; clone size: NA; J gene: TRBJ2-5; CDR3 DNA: TGTGCCAGTTCAGAGGGGTACCAAGAGACCCAGTACTTC; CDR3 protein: CASSEGYQETQYF
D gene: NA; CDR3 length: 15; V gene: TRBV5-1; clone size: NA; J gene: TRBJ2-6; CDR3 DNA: TGCGCCAGCAGACGACAGTACTCTGGGGCCAACGTCCTGACTTTC; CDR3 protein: CASRRQYSGANVLTF
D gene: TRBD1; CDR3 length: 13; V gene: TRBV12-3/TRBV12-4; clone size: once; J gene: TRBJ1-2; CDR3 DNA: TGTGCCAGCAGTCGGACAGGCAACTATGGCTACACCTTC; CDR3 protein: CASSRTGNYGYTF
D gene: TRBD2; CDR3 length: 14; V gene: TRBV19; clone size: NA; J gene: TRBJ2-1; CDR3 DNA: TGTGCCAGTAGTATGGCCGGGGGGGTCAATGAGCAGTTCTTC; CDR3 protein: CASSMAGGVNEQFF
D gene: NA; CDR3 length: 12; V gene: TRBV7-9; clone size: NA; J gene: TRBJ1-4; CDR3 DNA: TGTGCCAGCAGCCCGACAGTTCTCCGGCTGTTTTTT; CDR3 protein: CASSPTVLRLFF
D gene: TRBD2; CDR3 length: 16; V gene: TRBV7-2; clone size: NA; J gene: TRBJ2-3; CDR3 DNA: TGTGCCAGCAGCCCCGAACTAGCGCGGGGCACAGATACGCAGTATTTT; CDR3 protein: CASSPELARGTDTQYF
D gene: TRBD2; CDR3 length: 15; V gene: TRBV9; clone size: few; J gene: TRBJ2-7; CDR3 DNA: TGTGCCAGCAGCGTAGGGGGTAGCGGGAGCTACGAGCAGTACTTC; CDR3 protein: CASSVGGSGSYEQYF
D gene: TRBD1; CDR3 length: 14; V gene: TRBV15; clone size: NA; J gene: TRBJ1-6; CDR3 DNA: TGTGCCACCACCGGGACAGGGATAAATTCACCCCTCCACTTT; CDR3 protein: CATTGTGINSPLHF
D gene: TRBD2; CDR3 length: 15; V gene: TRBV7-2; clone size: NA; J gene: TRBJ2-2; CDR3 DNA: TGTGCCAGCAGCCCGGGACTAGCATACACCGGGGAGCTGTTTTTT; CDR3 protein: CASSPGLAYTGELFF
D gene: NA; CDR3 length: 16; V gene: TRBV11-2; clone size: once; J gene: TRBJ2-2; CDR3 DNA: TGTGCCAGCAGCTTAGAGAGGGTGATGAGGACCGGGGAGCTGTTTTTT; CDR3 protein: CASSLERVMRTGELFF